These 4 T cell receptor beta chains were all obtained from the same sample, sequenced in a study of response to subunit inactivated influenza vaccine. Using its own MiXCR run on the RT-PCR reads, TCRdb lists one record per CDR3 protein. The sample has around 530,000 distinct CDR3 sequences; about 11% are singletons. The sequences come from PBMCs from blood, collected on the day of vaccination. The receptors were sampled from a man aged 45-65 years who received an inactivated influenza vaccine.

CDR3: CASTAQLAGNNEQFF. In nucleotides, the CDR3 is TGTGCCAGCACCGCCCAGCTAGCGGGAAACAATGAGCAGTTCTTC. This sequence joins TRBV27 and TRBJ2-1; TRBD2 matches at 9 bases. From germline, CDR1 is MNHEY and CDR2 SMNVEV (reference sequence). The CDR3 consists of 15 residues. V lost 7 bases and J lost 5; bases outside the gene matches: 9.

At least ten counts were recorded for this clonotype. The chain recombines TRBV11-2 with TRBJ2-3; D may be TRBD1 (5 bases). CDR3 length equals 17 residues. Germline V gene sequence: CDR1 SGHAT, CDR2 FQNNGV. V was trimmed by 2 bases and J by 5 bases, leaving 20 bases between them. In nucleotides, the CDR3 is TGTGCCAGCAGCTTAAACTCAGGGCCCTGGCACCAAGATACGCAGTATTTT. It specifies CASSLNSGPWHQDTQYF. Drawing the rest from reference TRBV11-2 and TRBJ2-3, the complete variable domain is EAGVAQSPRYKIIEKRQSVAFWCNPISGHATLYWYQQILGQGPKLLIQFQNNGVVDDSQLPKDRFSAERLKGVDSTLKIQPAKLEDSAVYLCASSLNSGPWHQDTQYFGPGTRLTVL.

This clonotype appeared a few times. This chain links TRBV4-1 with TRBJ1-2, with D possibly matching TRBD1 (6 bases). This CDR3 region has 15 residues. The V end lost 4 bases, the J end lost 9 bases, and 21 bases lay between the germline ends. The V gene's germline CDR1 is MGHRA and CDR2 YSYEKL. This CDR3 reads CASSLKRGAGGRYTF. The CDR3 nucleotides are TGCGCCAGCAGCCTAAAACGGGGGGCTGGCGGCCGCTACACCTTC.

The chain is built from TRBV7-9 and TRBJ2-1, with D perhaps TRBD1 or TRBD2 (5 bases each). V was trimmed by 5 bases and J by 12 bases, leaving 23 bases between them. Germline V lookup: CDR1 SEHNR, CDR2 FQNEAQ (reference sequence). The CDR3 is 15 amino acids. The CDR3 loop reads CASSGRAGTKIGQFF. Written as DNA, the CDR3 is TGTGCCAGCAGCGGCCGAGCCGGGACGAAGATAGGGCAGTTCTTC.